The T cell receptor beta chain under discussion was sequenced for a study of T cell repertoires in cytomegalovirus infection. Study outcomes and limitations: Cumulated frequencies of public TCR beta families served to identify carriers of CMV plus the relevant HLA. Dominant in the ex vivo response were TCR beta clonotypes restricted by HLA-C and specific for CMV.

Between the trimmed V and J ends, which lost 5 bases and 1 base, there was a span of 8 bases. The CDR3 extends over 13 amino acids. In germline, CDR1 is SGHTA, CDR2 FQGNSA. This clonotype was observed many times. What it binds is unknown. TCRdb ran MiXCR on the reads and lists one entry per CDR3 protein. The table includes approximately 76,000 distinct CDR3 sequences, 3.7% detected once. The gene calls are TRBV7-2 and TRBJ2-5; D remains unclear. The sequenced sample was PBMCs. The TCR originated in a human donor in good health (CMV status not recorded). Some clones in this sample may be carry-over from other donors' samples. The CDR3 region is CASSPPSQETQYF. Here the CDR3 DNA reads TGTGCCAGCAGCCCCCCCTCCCAAGAGACCCAGTACTTC.